This entry lists 17 T cell receptor beta chains sequenced from one sample in a study of identical twins (dated by TCRdb to between 2015 and 2016). Library preparation was by 5' RACE. The data were produced on an Illumina HiSeq 2000. Clones were called with MiXCR by TCRdb after fastp trimmed the public reads at Q25, and only in-frame beta chains were retained. Records with the same CDR3 protein are collapsed into one entry carrying the most frequent genes and DNA. For this sample there are 200,000 to 300,000 distinct CDR3 sequences; about 13% appear just once. In total, the top ten clones hold 3.5% to 5% of the sample. The sample also formed part of further work on yellow fever vaccine responses in identical twins.

The source material was memory (CD45RO+) T cells sorted from blood. The cell subset or site label for this specimen denotes: CD45RO+ enriched T cells. All receptors come from a woman between 18 and 30 years old in good health.

The V and J genes are TRBV6-2 or TRBV6-3 and TRBJ2-2, with D tentatively TRBD1 or TRBD2 (5 bases each). Trimming removed 3 bases from V and 3 bases from J, with 11 bases in between. The CDR3 sequence is 15 residues long. The germline gives CDR1 MNHEY, CDR2 SVGEGT. The CDR3 DNA follows: TGTGCCAGCAGTTATGAGGGGCGGGACACCGGGGAGCTGTTTTTT. This encodes CASSYEGRDTGELFF.

This clonotype was seen more than once but under ten times. This rearrangement joins TRBV18 to TRBJ2-2; 7 positions match TRBD1. The germline CDR1 and CDR2 sequences are KGHSH and LQKENI. The CDR3 covers 14 residues. V shed 6 bases, J shed 3 bases, and the junction held 4 bases outside the gene matches. The DNA of the CDR3 is TGTGCCAGCTCGACCGGGACAGACACCGGGGAGCTGTTTTTT. Protein: CASSTGTDTGELFF.

This chain links TRBV29-1 with TRBJ2-7; 8 nucleotides align to TRBD2. The CDR3 runs to 13 residues. The germline V gene encodes CDR1 SQVTM and CDR2 ANQGSEA. V lost 7 bases to trimming and J lost 7 bases; unmatched junction nucleotides: 12. This chain's CDR3 is CSAGTQTGGEQYF. CDR3 nucleotides: TGCAGCGCCGGGACTCAGACGGGGGGGGAGCAGTACTTC.

This chain connects TRBV7-8 to TRBJ2-7; TRBD2 aligns across 11 bases. The J segment lost 1 base and the V segment lost 7 bases, leaving 6 bases of the junction unmatched. The CDR3 extends over 15 amino acids. CDR1 SGHVS and CDR2 FQNEAQ come from the germline V gene. CDR3 residues: CASNLGLAVSYEQYF. CDR3 sequence (DNA): TGTGCCAGCAACCTGGGACTAGCGGTATCCTACGAGCAGTACTTC.

In its sample, this clonotype was seen a few times. The chain carries TRBV28 and TRBJ2-1, with 7 bases fitting TRBD2. Germline assignment: CDR1 MDHEN and CDR2 SYDVKM. The J segment lost 7 bases and the V segment lost 1 base, leaving 7 bases of the junction unmatched. This CDR3 comprises 15 residues. This CDR3 is CASSLYAGERNEQFF. In DNA form, the CDR3 reads TGTGCCAGCAGTTTATACGCGGGAGAGAGGAATGAGCAGTTCTTC.

The chain has TRBV14 and TRBJ1-5; D is possibly TRBD1 (5 bases). CDR3 length: 17 residues. Germline V lookup: CDR1 SGHDN, CDR2 FVKESK. V lost 1 base and J 2 bases, leaving 15 bases between the germline ends. The CDR3 loop reads CASSQAGYVYCNQPQHF. The DNA for the CDR3 is TGTGCCAGCAGCCAAGCAGGGTACGTGTATTGCAATCAGCCCCAGCATTTT.

A note on this clonotype: Likely a read error: the CDR3 ends without its conserved phenylalanine or tryptophan. This chain connects TRBV4-1 to TRBJ2-1; the D is unclear. Germline V gene sequence: CDR1 MGHRA, CDR2 YSYEKL. V was shortened by 3 bases and J by 2 bases, with 14 bases between the two germline ends. This CDR3 is 16 amino acids long. CDR3 bases: TGCGCCAGCAGCCAGGTAGACCTGATAACCTACAATGAGCAGTTCTGC. Translated: CASSQVDLITYNEQFC.

This clonotype was observed a handful of times. The rearrangement joins TRBV20-1 to TRBJ2-1; TRBD1 matches at 8 bases. Trimming cost V 1 base and J 1 base; bases outside gene matches: 0. The CDR3 spans 14 residues. Germline lookup yields CDR1 DFQATT and CDR2 SNEGSKA (reference sequence). As DNA, the CDR3 is TGCAGTGCTAGAGGACAGGGGTCCTACAATGAGCAGTTCTTC. Its translation: CSARGQGSYNEQFF.

This chain links TRBV11-2 with TRBJ2-2, with D tentatively TRBD1 (6 bases). V gave up 5 bases and J gave up 0 bases, with 13 bases separating them. Per germline, CDR1 SGHAT and CDR2 FQNNGV. This CDR3 contains 16 residues. The CDR3 DNA reads TGTGCCAGCAGCCCCCGGACAGCCACGAACACCGGGGAGCTGTTTTTT. Translation: CASSPRTATNTGELFF.

This clonotype came up many times. V is TRBV18 and J is TRBJ2-2, with TRBD1 identical over 9 bases. The CDR3 sequence is 15 residues long. The germline gives CDR1 KGHSH, CDR2 LQKENI. J lost 4 bases, V lost 5 bases, and 5 bases had no gene match. The CDR3 reads CASSSWTGATGELFF. CDR3 coding DNA: TGTGCCAGCTCATCCTGGACAGGGGCCACCGGGGAGCTGTTTTTT. The full variable domain, in which reference TRBV18 and TRBJ2-2 provide the parts outside the CDR3, is NAGVMQNPRHLVRRRGQEARLRCSPMKGHSHVYWYRQLPEEGLKFMVYLQKENIIDESGMPKERFSAEFPKEGPSILRIQQVVRGDSAAYFCASSSWTGATGELFFGEGSRLTVL.

V gene TRBV12-3 or TRBV12-4 combines with J gene TRBJ1-1; 7 bases match TRBD1. Losses at the gene ends were 6 bases for V and 7 bases for J; bases not matched to a gene: 8. This CDR3 comprises 13 residues. CDR3 protein: CASSRMTGIEAFF. CDR3 DNA: TGTGCCAGCAGCCGGATGACAGGGATTGAAGCTTTCTTT.

This clonotype was observed a handful of times. J is TRBJ2-2 and V is TRBV20-1; 10 bases map to TRBD2. There are 15 residues in the CDR3. The germline gives CDR1 DFQATT, CDR2 SNEGSKA (reference sequence). V was pared by 1 base and J by 8 bases, with 7 bases of the junction left unmatched. In nucleotides, the CDR3 is TGCAGTGCTAGAGCTCTAGCGGGGGAGAGGGGGGAGCTGTTTTTT. It codes for CSARALAGERGELFF.

This clonotype was observed a handful of times. The chain links TRBV5-1 to TRBJ2-3, with TRBD2 identical over 11 bases. Unmatched junction bases numbered 4, after V lost 0 bases and J lost 4 bases. Germline V gives CDR1 SGHRS, CDR2 YFSETQ. The CDR3 covers 16 residues. CDR3 in amino acids: CASSLAVSGGADTQYF. For the CDR3, the DNA is TGCGCCAGCAGCTTGGCCGTTAGCGGGGGGGCAGATACGCAGTATTTT.

This clonotype was picked up many times. The chain employs TRBV20-1 and TRBJ2-4; the D gene is possibly TRBD2 (7 bases). CDR1 is DFQATT and CDR2 is SNEGSKA in the germline V gene (reference sequence). V was clipped by 0 bases and J by 11 bases, with 17 bases between them. This CDR3 region has 14 residues. The DNA for the CDR3 is TGCAGTGCTAGAGACCCTAAGGGGGGGTTCCTTCAGTACTTC. Amino acid sequence: CSARDPKGGFLQYF.

This clonotype was observed many times. The chain combines TRBV9 with TRBJ2-3; 12 nucleotides match TRBD2. CDR1 SGDLS and CDR2 YYNGEE come from the germline V gene. This CDR3 comprises 16 residues. V lost 4 bases, J lost 3 bases, and 6 bases stayed unmatched. Written as DNA, the CDR3 is TGTGCCAGCAGCACAAGGGGGACTAGCGGGACAGATACGCAGTATTTT. It translates to CASSTRGTSGTDTQYF.

This clonotype was counted only a few times. This rearrangement joins TRBV4-3 to TRBJ2-3; 8 bases line up with TRBD2. Germline trimming cut 0 bases from V and 6 bases from J; bases unmatched to any gene: 11. Germline V CDR1 and CDR2: LGHNA, YSLEER. CDR3 size: 17 residues. The CDR3 spells CASSQDASGGPGDTQYF. CDR3 coding DNA: TGCGCCAGCAGCCAAGATGCCAGCGGGGGACCGGGTGATACGCAGTATTTT.

A single count supports this clonotype. A read error may explain this, as a much larger clone is one base away. The rearrangement joins TRBV10-3 to TRBJ2-1; 8 bases are a match to TRBD2. CDR1 and CDR2 (germline): ENHRY, SYGVKD. There are 16 residues in the CDR3. V was clipped by 6 bases and J by 1 base; unmatched bases: 8. CDR3 region: CAISSRSGSSYNEQFF. The CDR3, as DNA: TGTGCCATCAGCTCTCGGAGCGGGAGTTCCTACAATGAGCAGTTCTTC.